This TCR beta chain emerged from a study of radiation and T cells in renal cell carcinoma. Study results and limitations: Without pretreatment biopsies, baseline tumor clonotype presence was undetermined.

The V gene's germline CDR1 is SNHLY and CDR2 FYNNEI. CDR3 size: 14 residues. The V gene end was trimmed by 6 bases and the J gene end by 1 base; junction bases not matched to a gene: 4. Time point defined: blood 4 weeks post-SBRT, at nephrectomy. Noted treatment: 15 Gy SBRT to primary tumor, nephrectomy 4 weeks later. Nephrectomy followed 15 Gy stereotactic body radiation by 4 weeks. The patient's renal cell carcinoma had clear cell pathology. Comment on this clone: The antigen is not known.

The table came from immunoSEQ multiplex PCR; TCRdb's copy has only in-frame clones and leaves some out. Of about 170,000 clones listed, 88% are singletons. The TCR was taken from a woman aged 50 to 65 with renal cell carcinoma. The chain carries TRBV2 and TRBJ2-3; TRBD2 matches at 7 bases. The starting material was blood, obtained from a patient whose treatment included radiotherapy and nephrectomy. CDR3 nucleotides: TGTGCCAGCAGCAGACTAGCCGGCACAGATACGCAGTATTTT. It translates to CASSRLAGTDTQYF.